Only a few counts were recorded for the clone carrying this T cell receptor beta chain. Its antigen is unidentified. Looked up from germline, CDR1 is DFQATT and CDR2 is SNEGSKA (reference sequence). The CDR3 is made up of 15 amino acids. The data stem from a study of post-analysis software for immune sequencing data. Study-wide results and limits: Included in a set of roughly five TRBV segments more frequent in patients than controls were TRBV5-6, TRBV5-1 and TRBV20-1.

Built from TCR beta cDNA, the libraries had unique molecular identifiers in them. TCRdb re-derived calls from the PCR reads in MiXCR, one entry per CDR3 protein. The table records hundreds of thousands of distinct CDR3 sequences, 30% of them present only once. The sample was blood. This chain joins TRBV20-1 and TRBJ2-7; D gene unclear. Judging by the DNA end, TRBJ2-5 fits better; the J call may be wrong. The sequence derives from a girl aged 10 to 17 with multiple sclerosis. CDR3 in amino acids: CSAPPARVASETQYF. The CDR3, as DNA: TGCAGTGCTCCCCCTGCGAGAGTAGCCTCAGAGACCCAGTACTTC.